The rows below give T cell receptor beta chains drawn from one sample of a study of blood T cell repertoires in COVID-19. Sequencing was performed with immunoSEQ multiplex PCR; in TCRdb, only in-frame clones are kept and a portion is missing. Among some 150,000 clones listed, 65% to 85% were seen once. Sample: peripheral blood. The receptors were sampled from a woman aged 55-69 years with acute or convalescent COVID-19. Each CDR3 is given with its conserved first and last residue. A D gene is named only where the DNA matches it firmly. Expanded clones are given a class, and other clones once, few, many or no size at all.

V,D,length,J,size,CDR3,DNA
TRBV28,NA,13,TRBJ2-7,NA,CASKDRTLYEQYF,TGTGCCAGCAAAGACAGGACCCTCTACGAGCAGTACTTC
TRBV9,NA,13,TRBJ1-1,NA,CASSATGNTEAFF,TGTGCCAGCAGCGCCACAGGGAACACTGAAGCTTTCTTT
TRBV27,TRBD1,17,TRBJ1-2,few,CASSRTTGTGGLYGYTF,TGTGCCAGCAGTCGGACTACCGGGACAGGAGGACTTTATGGCTACACCTTC
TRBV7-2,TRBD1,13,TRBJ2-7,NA,CASSRDRGREQYF,TGTGCCAGCAGCCGGGACAGGGGGCGGGAGCAGTACTTC
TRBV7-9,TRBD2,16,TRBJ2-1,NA,CASSSTLAGAYNEQFF,TGTGCCAGCAGCTCTACTCTAGCGGGGGCCTACAATGAGCAGTTCTTC
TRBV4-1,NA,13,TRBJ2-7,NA,CASSKQGQAEQYF,TGCGCCAGCAGCAAACAGGGTCAGGCCGAGCAGTACTTC
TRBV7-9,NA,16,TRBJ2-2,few,CASSLASGMRAGELFF,TGTGCCAGCAGCTTAGCGTCGGGGATGAGGGCAGGGGAGCTGTTTTTT
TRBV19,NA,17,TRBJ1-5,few,CASIVRTKPVANQPQHF,TGTGCCAGTATTGTGAGGACTAAACCAGTAGCAAATCAGCCCCAGCATTTT
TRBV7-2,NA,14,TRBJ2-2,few,CASSLARGTGELFF,TGTGCCAGCAGCTTAGCCCGGGGCACCGGGGAGCTGTTTTTT
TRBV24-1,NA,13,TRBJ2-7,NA,CATSDPNDYEQYF,TGTGCCACCAGTGACCCTAACGACTACGAGCAGTACTTC
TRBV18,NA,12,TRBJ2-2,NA,CASSPRTGELFF,TGTGCCAGCTCACCTCGGACCGGGGAGCTGTTTTTT
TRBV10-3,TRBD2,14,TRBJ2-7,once,CAISDREGTYEQYF,TGTGCCATCAGTGATAGGGAGGGGACCTACGAGCAGTACTTC
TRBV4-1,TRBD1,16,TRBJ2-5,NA,CASSQDGRDRRETQYF,TGCGCCAGCAGCCAAGACGGTCGGGACAGGAGAGAGACCCAGTACTTC
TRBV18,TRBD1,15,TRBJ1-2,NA,CASSLDRVNFYGYTF,TGTGCCAGCTCTCTGGACAGGGTTAACTTCTATGGCTACACCTTC
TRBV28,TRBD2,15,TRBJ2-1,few,CASGGLAGPYNEQFF,TGTGCCAGCGGTGGGCTAGCGGGTCCCTACAATGAGCAGTTCTTC
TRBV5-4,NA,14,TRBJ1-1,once,CASSSYRMDTEAFF,TGTGCCAGCAGCTCCTACAGGATGGACACTGAAGCTTTCTTT
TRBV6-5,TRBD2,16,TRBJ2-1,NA,CASSYSPSGRSNEQFF,TGTGCCAGCAGTTACTCGCCTAGCGGGAGGTCAAATGAGCAGTTCTTC
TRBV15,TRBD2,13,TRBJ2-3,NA,CATNGGDTDTQYF,TGTGCCACCAACGGGGGGGACACAGATACGCAGTATTTT
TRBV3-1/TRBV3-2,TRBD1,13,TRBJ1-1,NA,CASSPTGGYEAFF,TGTGCCAGCAGCCCTACAGGGGGGTACGAAGCTTTCTTT
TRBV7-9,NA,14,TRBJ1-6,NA,CASSLEQYNSPLHF,TGTGCCAGCAGCTTAGAACAGTATAATTCACCCCTCCACTTT
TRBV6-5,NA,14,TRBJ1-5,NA,CASSSGTASGPQHF,TGTGCCAGCAGCAGCGGGACGGCTAGTGGGCCCCAGCATTTT
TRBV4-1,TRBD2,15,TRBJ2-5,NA,CASSHPSGNRETQYF,TGCGCCAGCAGCCACCCTAGCGGGAATCGAGAGACCCAGTACTTC
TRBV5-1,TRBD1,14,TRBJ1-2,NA,CASSLDRDRNGYTF,TGCGCCAGCAGCTTGGACAGGGACAGGAATGGCTACACCTTC
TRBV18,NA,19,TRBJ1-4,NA,CASSPDSGRTPRGNEKLFF,TGTGCCAGCTCACCGGATTCGGGACGGACACCCAGGGGTAATGAAAAACTGTTTTTT
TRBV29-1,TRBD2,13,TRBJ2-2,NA,CSAERENTGELFF,TGCAGCGCGGAGCGGGAGAACACCGGGGAGCTGTTTTTT
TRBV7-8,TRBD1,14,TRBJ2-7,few,CASGRQGIVYEQYF,TGTGCCAGTGGAAGACAGGGGATAGTCTACGAGCAGTACTTC
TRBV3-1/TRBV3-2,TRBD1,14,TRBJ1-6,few,CASSQGDRASPLHF,TGTGCCAGCAGCCAAGGAGACAGGGCTTCACCCCTCCACTTT
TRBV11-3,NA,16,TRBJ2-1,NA,CASSSYLKDSYNEQFF,TGTGCCAGCAGCTCCTACCTGAAGGACTCTTACAATGAGCAGTTCTTC
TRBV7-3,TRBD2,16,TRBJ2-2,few,CASSLGLAERAGELFF,TGTGCCAGCAGCTTGGGACTAGCAGAACGTGCCGGGGAGCTGTTTTTT
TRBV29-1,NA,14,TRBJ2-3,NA,CSVDGPMQGDTQYF,TGCAGCGTGGATGGACCTATGCAGGGAGATACGCAGTATTTT
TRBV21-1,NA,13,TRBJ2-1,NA,CASSNGTSNEQFF,TGTGCCAGCAGCAATGGGACTAGCAATGAGCAGTTCTTC
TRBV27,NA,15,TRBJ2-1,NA,CASSPQPALVHEQFF,TGTGCCAGCAGTCCCCAACCAGCGTTGGTACATGAGCAGTTCTTC
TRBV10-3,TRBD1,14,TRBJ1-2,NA,CAIRRQGGNYGYTF,TGTGCCATCAGACGACAGGGGGGGAACTATGGCTACACCTTC